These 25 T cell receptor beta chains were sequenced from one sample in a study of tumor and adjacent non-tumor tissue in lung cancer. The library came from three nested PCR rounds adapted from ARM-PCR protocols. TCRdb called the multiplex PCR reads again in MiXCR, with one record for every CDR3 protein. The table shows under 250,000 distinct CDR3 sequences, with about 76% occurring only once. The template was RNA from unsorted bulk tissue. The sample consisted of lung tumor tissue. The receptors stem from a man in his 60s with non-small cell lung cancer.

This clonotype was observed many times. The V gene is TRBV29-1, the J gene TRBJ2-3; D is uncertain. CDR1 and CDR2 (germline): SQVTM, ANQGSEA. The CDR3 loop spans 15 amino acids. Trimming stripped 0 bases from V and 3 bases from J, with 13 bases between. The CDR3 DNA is TGCAGCGTTGAAGATATCCGATCAAGGACAGATACGCAGTATTTT. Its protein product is CSVEDIRSRTDTQYF.

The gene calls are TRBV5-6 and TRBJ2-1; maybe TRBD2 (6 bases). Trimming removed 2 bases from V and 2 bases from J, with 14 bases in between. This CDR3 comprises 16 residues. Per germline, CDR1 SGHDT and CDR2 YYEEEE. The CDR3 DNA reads TGTGCCAGCAGCTTCGGCTCGGGGGTGACCTACAATGAGCAGTTCTTC. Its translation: CASSFGSGVTYNEQFF.

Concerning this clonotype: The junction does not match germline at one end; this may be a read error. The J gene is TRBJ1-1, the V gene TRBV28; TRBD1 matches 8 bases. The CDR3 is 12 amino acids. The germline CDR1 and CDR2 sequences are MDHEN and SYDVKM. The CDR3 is CVSSPGQGEAFF. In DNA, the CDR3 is TGTGTCAGCAGTCCCGGACAGGGCGAAGCTTTCTTT.

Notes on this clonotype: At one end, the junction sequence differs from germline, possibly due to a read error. This CDR3 is CAGSLGSSGSSYNEQFF. CDR3 DNA: TGTGCCGGCAGCTTGGGATCTAGCGGGAGCTCCTACAATGAGCAGTTCTTC. The genes are TRBV5-4 and TRBJ2-1, with 10 bases aligning to TRBD2. This CDR3 is 17 amino acids long. Per the germline V gene, CDR1 is SGHNT and CDR2 is YYREEE (reference sequence).

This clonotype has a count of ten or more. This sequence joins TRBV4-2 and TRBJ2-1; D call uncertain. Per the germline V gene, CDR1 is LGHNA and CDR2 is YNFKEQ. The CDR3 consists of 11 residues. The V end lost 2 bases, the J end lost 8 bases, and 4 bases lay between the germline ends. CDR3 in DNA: TGTGCCAGCAGCCAAACCGATGAGCAGTTCTTC. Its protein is CASSQTDEQFF.

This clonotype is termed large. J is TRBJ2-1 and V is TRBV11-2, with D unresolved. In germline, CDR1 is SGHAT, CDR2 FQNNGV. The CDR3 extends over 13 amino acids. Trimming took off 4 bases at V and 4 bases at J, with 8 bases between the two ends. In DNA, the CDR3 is TGTGCCAGCAGCTCTGCATTTTACAATGAGCAGTTCTTC. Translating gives CASSSAFYNEQFF. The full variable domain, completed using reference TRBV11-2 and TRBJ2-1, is EAGVAQSPRYKIIEKRQSVAFWCNPISGHATLYWYQQILGQGPKLLIQFQNNGVVDDSQLPKDRFSAERLKGVDSTLKIQPAKLEDSAVYLCASSSAFYNEQFFGPGTRLTVL.

CDR3 DNA sequence: TGTGCTTGGGACAGGGGAGGAGGCACTGAAGCTTTCTTT. Amino acid sequence: CAWDRGGGTEAFF. The genes are TRBV30 and TRBJ1-1; 10 bases map to TRBD1. This CDR3 contains 13 residues. The germline gives CDR1 GTSNPN, CDR2 SVGIG (reference sequence).

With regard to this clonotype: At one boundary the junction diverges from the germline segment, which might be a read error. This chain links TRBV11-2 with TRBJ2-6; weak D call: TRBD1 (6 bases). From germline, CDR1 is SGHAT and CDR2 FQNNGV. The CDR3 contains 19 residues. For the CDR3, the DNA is TGTGCCAGCAGCTTAGTTCCAAAGGACAGTCCCTCTAGGGCCAACGTCTTGACTTTC. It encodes CASSLVPKDSPSRANVLTF. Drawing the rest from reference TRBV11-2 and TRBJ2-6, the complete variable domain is EAGVAQSPRYKIIEKRQSVAFWCNPISGHATLYWYQQILGQGPKLLIQFQNNGVVDDSQLPKDRFSAERLKGVDSTLKIQPAKLEDSAVYLCASSLVPKDSPSRANVLTFGAGSRLTVL.

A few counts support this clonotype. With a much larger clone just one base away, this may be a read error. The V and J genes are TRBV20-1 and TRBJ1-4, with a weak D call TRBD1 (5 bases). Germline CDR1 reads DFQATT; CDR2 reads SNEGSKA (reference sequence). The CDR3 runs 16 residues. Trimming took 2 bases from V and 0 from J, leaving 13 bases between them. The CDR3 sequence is CSARSDKAATNEKLFF. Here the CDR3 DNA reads TGCAGTGCTAGATCGGACAAGGCCGCAACTAATGAAAAACTGTTTTTT.

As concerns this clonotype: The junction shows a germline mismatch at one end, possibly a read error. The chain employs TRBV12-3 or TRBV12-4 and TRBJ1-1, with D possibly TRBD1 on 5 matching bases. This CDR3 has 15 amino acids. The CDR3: CASTFPGILNAEAFF. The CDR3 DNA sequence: TGTGCCAGCACTTTCCCAGGGATACTGAACGCTGAAGCTTTCTTT.

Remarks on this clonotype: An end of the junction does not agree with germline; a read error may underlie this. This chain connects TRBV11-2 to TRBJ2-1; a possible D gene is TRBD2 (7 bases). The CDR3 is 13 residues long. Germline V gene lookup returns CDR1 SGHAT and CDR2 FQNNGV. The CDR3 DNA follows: TGTGCCAGCGGCTTAGGGGGGGGCAATGAGCAGTCCTTC. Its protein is CASGLGGGNEQSF.

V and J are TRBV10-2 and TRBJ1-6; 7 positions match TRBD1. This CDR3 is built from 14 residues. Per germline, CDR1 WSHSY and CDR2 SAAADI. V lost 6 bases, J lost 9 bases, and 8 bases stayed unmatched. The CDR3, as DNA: TGCGCCAGCAGACCCCACAGGGGCGGTTCACCCCTCCACTTT. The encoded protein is CASRPHRGGSPLHF.

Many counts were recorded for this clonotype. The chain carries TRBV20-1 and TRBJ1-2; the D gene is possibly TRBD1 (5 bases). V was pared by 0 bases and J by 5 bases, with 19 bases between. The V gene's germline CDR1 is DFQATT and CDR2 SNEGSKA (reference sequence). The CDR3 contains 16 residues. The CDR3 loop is CSARDPGPQKVYGYTF. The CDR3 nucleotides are TGCAGTGCTAGAGATCCGGGACCACAGAAAGTTTATGGCTACACCTTC.

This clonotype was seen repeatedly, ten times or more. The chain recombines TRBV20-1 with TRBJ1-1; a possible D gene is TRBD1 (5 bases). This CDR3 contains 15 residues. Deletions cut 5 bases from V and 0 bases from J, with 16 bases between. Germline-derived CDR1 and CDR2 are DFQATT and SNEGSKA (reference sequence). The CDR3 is CSAPFEGRVNTEAFF. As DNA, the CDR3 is TGCAGTGCTCCCTTCGAGGGGAGGGTGAACACTGAAGCTTTCTTT.

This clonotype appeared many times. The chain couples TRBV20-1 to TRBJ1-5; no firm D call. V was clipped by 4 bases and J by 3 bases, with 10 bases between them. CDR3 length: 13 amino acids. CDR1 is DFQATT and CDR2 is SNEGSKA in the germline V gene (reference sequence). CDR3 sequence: CSANTRVNQPQHF. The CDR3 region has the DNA TGCAGTGCTAATACGAGGGTCAATCAGCCCCAGCATTTT.

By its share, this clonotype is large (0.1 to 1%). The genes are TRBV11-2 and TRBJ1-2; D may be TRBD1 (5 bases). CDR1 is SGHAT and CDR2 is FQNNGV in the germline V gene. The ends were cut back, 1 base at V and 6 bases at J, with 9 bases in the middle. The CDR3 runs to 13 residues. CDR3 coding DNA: TGTGCCAGCAGCTTAGGATGGGGGGATGGCTACACCTTC. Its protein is CASSLGWGDGYTF.

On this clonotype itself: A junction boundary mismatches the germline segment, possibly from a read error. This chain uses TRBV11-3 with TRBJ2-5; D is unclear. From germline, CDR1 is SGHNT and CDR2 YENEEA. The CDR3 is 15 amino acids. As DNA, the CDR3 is TGTGCCAACAGCTTAGACCGCTTAGGCCAAGAGACCCAGTACTTC. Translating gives CANSLDRLGQETQYF.

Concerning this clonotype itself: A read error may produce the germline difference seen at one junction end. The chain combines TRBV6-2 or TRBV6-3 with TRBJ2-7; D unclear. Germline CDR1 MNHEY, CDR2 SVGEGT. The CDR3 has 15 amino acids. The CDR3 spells CTSSTDFNPIYEQYF. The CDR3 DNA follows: TGTACCAGCAGCACCGACTTTAACCCGATCTACGAGCAGTACTTC.

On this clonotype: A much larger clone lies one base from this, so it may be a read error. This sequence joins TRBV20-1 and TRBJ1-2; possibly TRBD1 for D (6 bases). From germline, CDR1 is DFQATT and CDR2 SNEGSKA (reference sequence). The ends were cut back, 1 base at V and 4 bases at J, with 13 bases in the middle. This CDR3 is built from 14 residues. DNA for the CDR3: TGCAGTGCTAGAGGGGACAAAGCGGGCTATGGCTACACCTTC. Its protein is CSARGDKAGYGYTF.

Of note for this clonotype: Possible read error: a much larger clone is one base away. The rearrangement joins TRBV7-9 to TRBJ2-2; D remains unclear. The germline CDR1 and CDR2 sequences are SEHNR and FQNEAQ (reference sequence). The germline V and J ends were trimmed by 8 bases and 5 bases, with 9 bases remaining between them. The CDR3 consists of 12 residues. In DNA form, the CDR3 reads TGTGCCAGCCGAGTATTTACCGGGGAGCTGTTTTTT. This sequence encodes CASRVFTGELFF.

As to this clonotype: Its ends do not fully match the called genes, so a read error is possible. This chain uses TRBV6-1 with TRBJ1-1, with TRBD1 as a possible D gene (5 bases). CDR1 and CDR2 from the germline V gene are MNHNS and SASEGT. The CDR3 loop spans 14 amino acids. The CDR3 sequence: CARSESRSRGVAFF. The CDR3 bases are TGTGCCAGAAGTGAAAGCAGATCGCGAGGGGTAGCTTTCTTT.

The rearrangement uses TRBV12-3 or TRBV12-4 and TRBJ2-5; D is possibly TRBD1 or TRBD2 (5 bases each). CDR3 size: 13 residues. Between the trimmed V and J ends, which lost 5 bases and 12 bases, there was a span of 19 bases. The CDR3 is CASSKDWTGAEYF. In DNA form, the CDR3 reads TGTGCCAGCAGTAAGGACTGGACTGGGGCCGAGTACTTC.

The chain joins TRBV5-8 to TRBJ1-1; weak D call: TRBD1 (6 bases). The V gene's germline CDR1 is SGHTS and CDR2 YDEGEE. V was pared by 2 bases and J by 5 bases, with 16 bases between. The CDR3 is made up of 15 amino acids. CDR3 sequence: CASSFVLQGPTEAFF. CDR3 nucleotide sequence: TGTGCCAGCAGCTTCGTCTTGCAGGGGCCAACTGAAGCTTTCTTT.

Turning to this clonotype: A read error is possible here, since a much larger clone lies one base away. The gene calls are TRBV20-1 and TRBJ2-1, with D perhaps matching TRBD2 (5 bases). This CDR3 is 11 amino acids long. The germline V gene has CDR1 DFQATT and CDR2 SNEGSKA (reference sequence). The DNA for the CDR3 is TGCAATGCTAGCCCTTTTAGTGAGCAGTTCTTC. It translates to CNASPFSEQFF.

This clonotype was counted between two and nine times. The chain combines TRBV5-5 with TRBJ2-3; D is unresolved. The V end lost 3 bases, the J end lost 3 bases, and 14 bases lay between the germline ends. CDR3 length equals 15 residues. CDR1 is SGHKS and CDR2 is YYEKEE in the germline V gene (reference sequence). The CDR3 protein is CASSSDPLRTDTQYF. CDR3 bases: TGTGCCAGCAGCTCGGACCCCCTTCGGACAGATACGCAGTATTTT.